The sequence of this TCR beta chain was determined in a study of CD8 T cells in Susac syndrome. Study-wide points: The TCR sequencing and HLA analysis in the study involved a relatively small number of individuals, as the study acknowledged.

CDR3 length: 13 amino acids. The germline V gene encodes CDR1 LGHNA and CDR2 YSLEER. V was pared by 0 bases and J by 8 bases, with 10 bases between. On this clonotype: What it binds is not known.

Negative isolation was used for CD8+ and CD4+ T cells, and FACS enrichment was applied to TEMRA cells. Random hexamers served to reverse transcribe roughly 0.5 to 1 ug RNA. TCRdb re-called the immunoSEQ multiplex PCR reads through MiXCR, storing one row per CDR3 protein. The table includes roughly 200,000 distinct CDR3 sequences, about 94% detected once. J is TRBJ1-2 and V is TRBV4-3; D call uncertain. This sequence originates from a human donor in good health. What was sequenced was CD4+ T cells from PBMCs. CDR3 sequence (DNA): TGCGCCAGCAGCCAAGAGGGCCGGAGGGGCTACACCTTC. This encodes CASSQEGRRGYTF.